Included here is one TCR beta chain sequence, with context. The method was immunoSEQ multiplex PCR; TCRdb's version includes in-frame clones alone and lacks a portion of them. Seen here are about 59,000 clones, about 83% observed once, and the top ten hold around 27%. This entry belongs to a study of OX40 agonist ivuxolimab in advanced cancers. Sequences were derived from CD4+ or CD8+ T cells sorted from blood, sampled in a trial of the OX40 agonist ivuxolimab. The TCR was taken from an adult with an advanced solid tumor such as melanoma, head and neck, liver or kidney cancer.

The chain's CDR3 is CASSRMLTEAFF. The CDR3 DNA is TGTGCCAGCAGTCGCATGCTCACTGAAGCTTTCTTT. The rearrangement uses TRBV2 and TRBJ1-1; D not certain. Germline-derived CDR1 and CDR2 are SNHLY and FYNNEI. V dropped 5 bases and J dropped 4 bases, with 8 bases sitting between them. The CDR3 consists of 12 residues. Full variable domain (remainder filled in from reference TRBV2 and TRBJ1-1): EPEVTQTPSHQVTQMGQEVILRCVPISNHLYFYWYRQILGQKVEFLVSFYNNEISEKSEIFDDQFSVERPDGSNFTLKIRSTKLEDSAMYFCASSRMLTEAFFGQGTRLTVV.